Listed below are T cell receptor beta chains from one sample, sequenced in a study of shared clonotypes between healthy human individuals. TCRdb's copy holds only in-frame clones and misses some; the assay was immunoSEQ multiplex PCR. The sample shows over a million clones, about 98.5% of them seen only once. Sequencing was done on a sample of naive CD4+ T cells sorted from blood. These receptors originate from a man aged 25-45 years in good health. Both conserved end residues are part of each CDR3. The D gene is left open where the match is weak. Clone size is shown for a subset of rows, as once, few, many or a class of expanded clone.

clone_size: .; d_call: .; j_call: TRBJ1-2; v_call: TRBV5-1; cdr3_nt: TGCGCCAGCAGCTCGACAGACGTCTATGGCTACACCTTC; cdr3_aa: CASSSTDVYGYTF
clone_size: .; d_call: .; j_call: TRBJ1-1; v_call: TRBV5-1; cdr3_nt: TGCGCCAGCAACTATGGCACAGCCGAGGACACTGAAGCTTTCTTT; cdr3_aa: CASNYGTAEDTEAFF
clone_size: .; d_call: .; j_call: TRBJ1-1; v_call: TRBV7-9; cdr3_nt: TGTGCCAGCAGTAAAAGAGAAAACACTGAAGCTTTCTTT; cdr3_aa: CASSKRENTEAFF
clone_size: .; d_call: .; j_call: TRBJ1-2; v_call: TRBV9; cdr3_nt: TGTGCCAGCAGCGTAGGCCCCGTCGGCTACACCTTC; cdr3_aa: CASSVGPVGYTF
clone_size: .; d_call: .; j_call: TRBJ2-3; v_call: TRBV18; cdr3_nt: TGTGCCAGCTCACCACGGACGGGAGCCACAGATACGCAGTATTTT; cdr3_aa: CASSPRTGATDTQYF
clone_size: .; d_call: .; j_call: TRBJ2-3; v_call: TRBV5-1; cdr3_nt: TGCGCCAGCAGCATGGGACCGCAAGCAAGCACAGATACGCAGTATTTT; cdr3_aa: CASSMGPQASTDTQYF
clone_size: .; d_call: TRBD2; j_call: TRBJ2-1; v_call: TRBV5-6; cdr3_nt: TGTGCCAGCAGACTCTACCAATCCTGGACTAGCGGGAGCAATGAGCAGTTCTTC; cdr3_aa: CASRLYQSWTSGSNEQFF
clone_size: .; d_call: TRBD2; j_call: TRBJ2-7; v_call: TRBV5-4; cdr3_nt: TGTGCCAGCAGCTTGCCTTCTAGCGGGGGAAACTACGAGCAGTACTTC; cdr3_aa: CASSLPSSGGNYEQYF
clone_size: .; d_call: .; j_call: TRBJ1-4; v_call: TRBV25-1; cdr3_nt: TGTGCCAGCAGTGATCTAGGGAATAATGAAAAACTGTTTTTT; cdr3_aa: CASSDLGNNEKLFF
clone_size: .; d_call: TRBD1; j_call: TRBJ2-1; v_call: TRBV11-2; cdr3_nt: TGTGCCAGCAGATCGACAGGGGGGAGGAATGAGCAGTTCTTC; cdr3_aa: CASRSTGGRNEQFF
clone_size: .; d_call: .; j_call: TRBJ2-7; v_call: TRBV5-5; cdr3_nt: TGTGCCAGCAGCTTGGGCCCGGCCTACGAGCAGTACTTC; cdr3_aa: CASSLGPAYEQYF
clone_size: .; d_call: TRBD1; j_call: TRBJ1-4; v_call: TRBV6-5; cdr3_nt: TGTGCCAGCAGTTCCGGGACAGGGAATGAAAAACTGTTTTTT; cdr3_aa: CASSSGTGNEKLFF
clone_size: .; d_call: .; j_call: TRBJ2-3; v_call: TRBV18; cdr3_nt: TGTGCCAGCTCACCACCGAGAGCCACAGATACGCAGTATTTT; cdr3_aa: CASSPPRATDTQYF
clone_size: .; d_call: .; j_call: TRBJ1-1; v_call: TRBV5-1; cdr3_nt: TGCGCCAGCAGCTTTCCTCCGAACACTGAAGCTTTCTTT; cdr3_aa: CASSFPPNTEAFF
clone_size: .; d_call: .; j_call: TRBJ1-1; v_call: TRBV28; cdr3_nt: TGTGCCAGCAGTTTAAGGTGGCAGGGAAGGACTGAAGCTTTCTTT; cdr3_aa: CASSLRWQGRTEAFF
clone_size: .; d_call: .; j_call: TRBJ1-2; v_call: TRBV6-5; cdr3_nt: TGTGCCAGCAGTGATACCCTGGGGGCCTACACCTTC; cdr3_aa: CASSDTLGAYTF
clone_size: .; d_call: .; j_call: TRBJ2-7; v_call: TRBV5-6; cdr3_nt: TGTGCCAGCAGCACATTAGCGGGACAGAACTACGAGCAGTACTTC; cdr3_aa: CASSTLAGQNYEQYF
clone_size: .; d_call: TRBD2; j_call: TRBJ2-3; v_call: TRBV9; cdr3_nt: TGTGCCAGCAGCGCACTAGCGGGAGTCAGCACAGATACGCAGTATTTT; cdr3_aa: CASSALAGVSTDTQYF
clone_size: .; d_call: .; j_call: TRBJ1-4; v_call: TRBV5-1; cdr3_nt: TGCGCCAGCAGCTTGTCCGGGTCAACTAATGAAAAACTGTTTTTT; cdr3_aa: CASSLSGSTNEKLFF
clone_size: once; d_call: TRBD1; j_call: TRBJ2-7; v_call: TRBV6-4; cdr3_nt: TGTGCCAGCGGAGGACAGGTGTTCTCCTACGAGCAGTACTTC; cdr3_aa: CASGGQVFSYEQYF
clone_size: .; d_call: .; j_call: TRBJ1-1; v_call: TRBV7-9; cdr3_nt: TGTGCCAGCAGCCCGAAACAACAGGGATCGGTCACTGAAGCTTTCTTT; cdr3_aa: CASSPKQQGSVTEAFF
clone_size: .; d_call: .; j_call: TRBJ2-7; v_call: TRBV5-4; cdr3_nt: TGTGCCAGCAGCTTGGGCAGGGAGAATGACGAGCAGTACTTC; cdr3_aa: CASSLGRENDEQYF